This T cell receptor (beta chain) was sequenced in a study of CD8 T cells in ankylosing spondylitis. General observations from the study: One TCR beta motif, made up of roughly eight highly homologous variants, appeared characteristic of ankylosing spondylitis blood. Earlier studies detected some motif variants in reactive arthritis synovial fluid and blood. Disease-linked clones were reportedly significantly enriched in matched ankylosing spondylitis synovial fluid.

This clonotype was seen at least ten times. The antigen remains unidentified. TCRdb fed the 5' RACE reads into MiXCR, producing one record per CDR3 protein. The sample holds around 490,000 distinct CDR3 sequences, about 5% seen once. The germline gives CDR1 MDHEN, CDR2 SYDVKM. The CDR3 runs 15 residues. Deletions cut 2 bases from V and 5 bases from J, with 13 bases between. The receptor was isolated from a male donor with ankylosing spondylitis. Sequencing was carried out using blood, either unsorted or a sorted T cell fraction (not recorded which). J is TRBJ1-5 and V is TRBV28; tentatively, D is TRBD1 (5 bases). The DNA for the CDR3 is TGTGCCAGCAGTTTAAGGGGTTTACGTGATCAGCCCCAGCATTTT. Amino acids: CASSLRGLRDQPQHF.